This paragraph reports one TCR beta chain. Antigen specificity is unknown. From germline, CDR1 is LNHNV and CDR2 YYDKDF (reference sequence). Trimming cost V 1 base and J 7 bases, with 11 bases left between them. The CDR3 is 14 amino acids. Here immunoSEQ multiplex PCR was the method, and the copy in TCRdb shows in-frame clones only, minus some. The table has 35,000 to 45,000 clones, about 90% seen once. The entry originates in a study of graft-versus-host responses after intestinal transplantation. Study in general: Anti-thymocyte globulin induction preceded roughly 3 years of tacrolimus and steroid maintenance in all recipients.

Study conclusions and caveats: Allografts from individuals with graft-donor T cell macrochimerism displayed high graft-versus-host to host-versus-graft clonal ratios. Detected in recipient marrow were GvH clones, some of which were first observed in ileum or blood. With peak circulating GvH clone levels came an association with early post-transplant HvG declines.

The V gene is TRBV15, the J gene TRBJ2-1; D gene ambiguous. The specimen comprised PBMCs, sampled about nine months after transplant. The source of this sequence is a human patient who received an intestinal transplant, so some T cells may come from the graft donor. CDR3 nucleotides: TGTGCCACCAGCAGAGTCTTAGATGGAAATGAGCAGTTCTTC. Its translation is CATSRVLDGNEQFF.